A selection of T cell receptor beta chains follows, all from one sample in a study of cytomegalovirus exposure and HLA in healthy donors. TCRdb's table, derived via immunoSEQ multiplex PCR, lists solely in-frame clones and lacks some. Among roughly 99,000 clones listed, approximately 74% were seen once. Sequenced input: PBMCs. These receptors all stem from a male donor in good health and CMV-seronegative. Both conserved end residues are part of each CDR3. The D gene is left open where the match is weak.

d_call v_call cdr3_aa
TRBD2 TRBV27 CASSPTSGYNEQFF
NA TRBV29-1 CSAGFGTEAFF
TRBD1 TRBV5-1 CASSLGQGAGYGYTF
TRBD1 TRBV9 CASSARQGMNTEAFF
NA TRBV28 CASSSTGMGNQPQHF
TRBD1 TRBV9 CASSVRTTGVTEAFF
TRBD2 TRBV29-1 CSVEGAGVGNEQFF
TRBD1 TRBV7-9 CASSPGTGGPYEQYF
TRBD1 TRBV6-1 CASSRTQGTVYEQYF
NA TRBV10-3 CAISQDRPFEAFF
NA TRBV28 CATTGNTEAFF
NA TRBV30 CAWTPLGQLLSYEQYF
NA TRBV4-3 CASSQERATEYEQYF
NA TRBV7-3 CASSLGGPNTEAFF
TRBD2 TRBV9 CASSVSAGLADQETQYF
NA TRBV6-5 CASSSFGRELFF
TRBD1 TRBV5-4 CASSAPGQGGHEQYF
TRBD2 TRBV9 CASSTPTSGRAGDTQYF
TRBD1 TRBV5-5 CASSLLATGGWVTEAFF
TRBD1 TRBV6-5 CASSYGQGAYQAFF
NA TRBV7-3 CASSPTGAPTYEQYF
NA TRBV14 CASSERLRGSIRETQYF
TRBD1 TRBV7-3 CASSNRTGSVSEQYF
NA TRBV10-3 CAIVGLGMNTQYF
TRBD2 TRBV27 CASSLGTSGKVEQYF